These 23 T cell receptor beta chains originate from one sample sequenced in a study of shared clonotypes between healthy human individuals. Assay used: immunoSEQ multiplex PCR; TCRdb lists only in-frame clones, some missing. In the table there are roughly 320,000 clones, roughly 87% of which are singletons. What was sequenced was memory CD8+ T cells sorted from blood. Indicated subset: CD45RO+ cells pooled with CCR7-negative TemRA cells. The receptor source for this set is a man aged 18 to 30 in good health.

The CDR3 nucleotides are TGCAGCTCAAAACCGGGACCGTGGAACACTGAAGCTTTCTTT. Its protein is CSSKPGPWNTEAFF. The chain uses TRBV29-1 and TRBJ1-1; D might be TRBD1 (5 bases). The CDR3 extends over 14 amino acids. V shed 8 bases and J shed 1 base, with 17 bases lying between them. Germline lookup yields CDR1 SQVTM and CDR2 ANQGSEA.

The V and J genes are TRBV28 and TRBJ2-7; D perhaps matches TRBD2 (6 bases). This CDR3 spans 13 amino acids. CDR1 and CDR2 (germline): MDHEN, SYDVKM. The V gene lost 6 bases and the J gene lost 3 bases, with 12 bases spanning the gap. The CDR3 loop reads CASSLGGRYEQYF. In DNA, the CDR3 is TGTGCCAGCAGCCTGGGGGGTCGCTACGAGCAGTACTTC.

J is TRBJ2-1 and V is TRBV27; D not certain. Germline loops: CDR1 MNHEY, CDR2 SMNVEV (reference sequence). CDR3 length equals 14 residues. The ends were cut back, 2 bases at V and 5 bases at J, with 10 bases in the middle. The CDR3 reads CASSLLSQDNEQFF. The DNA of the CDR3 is TGTGCCAGCAGTTTACTAAGCCAGGACAATGAGCAGTTCTTC.

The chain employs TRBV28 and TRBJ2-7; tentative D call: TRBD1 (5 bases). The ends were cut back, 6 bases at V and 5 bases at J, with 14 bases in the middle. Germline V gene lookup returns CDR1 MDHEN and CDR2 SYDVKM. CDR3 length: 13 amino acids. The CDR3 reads CASSLRGVDEQYF. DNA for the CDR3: TGTGCCAGCAGCTTAAGGGGTGTGGACGAGCAGTACTTC.

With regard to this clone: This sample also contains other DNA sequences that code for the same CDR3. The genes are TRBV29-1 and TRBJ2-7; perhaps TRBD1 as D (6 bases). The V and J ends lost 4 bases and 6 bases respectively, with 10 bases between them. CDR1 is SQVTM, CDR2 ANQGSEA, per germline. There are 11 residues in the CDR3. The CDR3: CSVGGQSEQYF. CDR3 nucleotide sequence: TGCAGCGTTGGGGGACAAAGCGAGCAGTACTTC.

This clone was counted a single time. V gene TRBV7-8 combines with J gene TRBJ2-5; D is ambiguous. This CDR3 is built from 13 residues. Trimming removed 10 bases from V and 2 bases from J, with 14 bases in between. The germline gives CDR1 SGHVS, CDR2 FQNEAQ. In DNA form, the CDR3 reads TGTGCCATCAGGTCCGGGCTACAAGAGACCCAGTACTTC. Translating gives CAIRSGLQETQYF.

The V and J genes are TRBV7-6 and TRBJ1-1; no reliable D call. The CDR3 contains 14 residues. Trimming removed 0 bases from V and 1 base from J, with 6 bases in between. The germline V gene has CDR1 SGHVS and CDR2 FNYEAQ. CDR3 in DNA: TGTGCCAGCAGCTTAGCGTACGGGAACACTGAAGCTTTCTTT. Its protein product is CASSLAYGNTEAFF.

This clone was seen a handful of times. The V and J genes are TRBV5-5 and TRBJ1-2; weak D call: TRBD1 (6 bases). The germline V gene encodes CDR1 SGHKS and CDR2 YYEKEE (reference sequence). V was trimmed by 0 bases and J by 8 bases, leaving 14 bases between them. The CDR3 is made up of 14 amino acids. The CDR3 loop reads CASSLEFTGIGYTF. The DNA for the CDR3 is TGTGCCAGCAGCTTGGAATTTACAGGGATCGGCTACACCTTC.

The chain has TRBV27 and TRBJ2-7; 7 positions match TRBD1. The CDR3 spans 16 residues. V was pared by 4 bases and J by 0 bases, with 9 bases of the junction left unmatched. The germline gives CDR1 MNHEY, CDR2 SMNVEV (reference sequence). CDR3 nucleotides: TGTGCCAGCAGTTCGTCCCTAGGGACAGTCTCCTACGAGCAGTACTTC. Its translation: CASSSSLGTVSYEQYF.

In DNA, the CDR3 is TGTGCCAGCAGTTCGAACCGGGGGGTGCCCTACAATGAGCAGTTCTTC. As protein: CASSSNRGVPYNEQFF. The J gene is TRBJ2-1, the V gene TRBV6-5, with 7 bases that match TRBD2. This CDR3 has 16 amino acids. Germline V gene data show CDR1 as MNHEY and CDR2 as SVGAGI. Trimming took 4 bases from V and 2 from J; bases not matched to a gene: 8.

The CDR3 reads CASSQDTGSSYEQYF. DNA of the CDR3: TGCGCCAGCAGCCAAGATACAGGGTCCTCCTACGAGCAGTACTTC. This chain uses TRBV4-1 with TRBJ2-7, with D perhaps TRBD1 (6 bases). Germline CDR1 and CDR2: MGHRA and YSYEKL. The CDR3 sequence is 15 residues long. Trimming left V 0 bases short and J 0 bases short, with 9 bases between.

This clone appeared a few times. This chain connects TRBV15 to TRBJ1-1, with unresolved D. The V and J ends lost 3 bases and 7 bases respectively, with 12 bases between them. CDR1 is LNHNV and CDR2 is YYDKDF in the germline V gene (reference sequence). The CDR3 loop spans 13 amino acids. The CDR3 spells CATSSLGSLEAFF. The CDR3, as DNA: TGTGCCACCAGCAGCTTGGGATCCCTTGAAGCTTTCTTT.

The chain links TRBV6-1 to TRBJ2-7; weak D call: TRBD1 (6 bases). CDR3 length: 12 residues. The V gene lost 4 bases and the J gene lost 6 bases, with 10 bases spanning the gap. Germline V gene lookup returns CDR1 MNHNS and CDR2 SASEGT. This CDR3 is CASSVYRAEQYF. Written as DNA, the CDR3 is TGTGCCAGCAGTGTTTACAGGGCCGAGCAGTACTTC.

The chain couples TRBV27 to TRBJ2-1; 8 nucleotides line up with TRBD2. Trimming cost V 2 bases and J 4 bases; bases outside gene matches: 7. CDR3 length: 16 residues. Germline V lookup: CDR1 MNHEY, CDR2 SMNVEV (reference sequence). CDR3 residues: CASSLDPAGAYNEQFF. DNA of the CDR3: TGTGCCAGCAGTTTAGACCCAGCGGGGGCATACAATGAGCAGTTCTTC.

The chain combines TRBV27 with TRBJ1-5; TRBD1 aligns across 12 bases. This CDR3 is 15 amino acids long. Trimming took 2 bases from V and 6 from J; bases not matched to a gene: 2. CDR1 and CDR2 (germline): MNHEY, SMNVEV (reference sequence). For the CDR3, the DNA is TGTGCCAGCAGTTTAGGGACAGGGGGCGGTCAGCCCCAGCATTTT. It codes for CASSLGTGGGQPQHF.

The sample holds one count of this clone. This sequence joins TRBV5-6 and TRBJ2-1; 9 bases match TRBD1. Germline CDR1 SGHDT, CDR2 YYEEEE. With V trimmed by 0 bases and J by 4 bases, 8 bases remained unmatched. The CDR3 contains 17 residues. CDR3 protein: CASSLDGTGIGYNEQFF. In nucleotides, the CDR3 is TGTGCCAGCAGCTTGGATGGGACAGGGATTGGGTACAATGAGCAGTTCTTC.

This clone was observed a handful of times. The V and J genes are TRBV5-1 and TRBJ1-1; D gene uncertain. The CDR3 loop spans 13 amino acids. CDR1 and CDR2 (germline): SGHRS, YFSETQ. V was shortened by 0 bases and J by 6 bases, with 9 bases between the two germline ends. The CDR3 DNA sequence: TGCGCCAGCAGCTTGGAAGGGATCGCTGAAGCTTTCTTT. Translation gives CASSLEGIAEAFF.

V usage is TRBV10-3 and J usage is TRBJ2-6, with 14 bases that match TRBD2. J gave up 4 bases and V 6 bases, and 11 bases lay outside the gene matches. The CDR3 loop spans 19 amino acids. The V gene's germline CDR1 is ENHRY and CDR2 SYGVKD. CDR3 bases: TGTGCCATCAGCCTAGGCACGGGACTAGCGGGAGCGGGGGCCAACGTCCTGACTTTC. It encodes CAISLGTGLAGAGANVLTF.

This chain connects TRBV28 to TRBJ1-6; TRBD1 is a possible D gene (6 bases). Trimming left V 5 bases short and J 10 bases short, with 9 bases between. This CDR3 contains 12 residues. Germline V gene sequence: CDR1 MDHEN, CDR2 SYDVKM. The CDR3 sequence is CASSPGVSPLHF. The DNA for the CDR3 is TGTGCCAGCAGTCCAGGGGTCTCACCCCTCCACTTT.

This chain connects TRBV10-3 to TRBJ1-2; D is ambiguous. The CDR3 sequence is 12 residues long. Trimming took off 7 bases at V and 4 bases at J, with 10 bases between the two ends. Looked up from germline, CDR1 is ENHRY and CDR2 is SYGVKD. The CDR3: CAINGRSYGYTF. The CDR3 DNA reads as TGTGCCATCAACGGACGGTCCTATGGCTACACCTTC.

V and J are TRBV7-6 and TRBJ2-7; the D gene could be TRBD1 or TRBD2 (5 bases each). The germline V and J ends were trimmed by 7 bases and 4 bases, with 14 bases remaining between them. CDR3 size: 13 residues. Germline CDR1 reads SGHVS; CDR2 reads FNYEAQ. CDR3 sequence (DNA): TGTGCCAGCATGGGGGACGATAGTTACGAGCAGTACTTC. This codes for CASMGDDSYEQYF.

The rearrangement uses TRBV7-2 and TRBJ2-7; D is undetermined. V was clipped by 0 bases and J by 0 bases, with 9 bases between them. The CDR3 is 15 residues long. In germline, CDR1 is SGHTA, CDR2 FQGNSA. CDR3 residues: CASSLASDFSYEQYF. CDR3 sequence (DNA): TGTGCCAGCAGCTTAGCCAGCGATTTCTCCTACGAGCAGTACTTC.

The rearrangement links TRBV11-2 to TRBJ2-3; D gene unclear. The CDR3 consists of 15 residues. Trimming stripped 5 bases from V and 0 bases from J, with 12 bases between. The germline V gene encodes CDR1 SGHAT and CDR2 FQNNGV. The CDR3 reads CASSGPWGSTDTQYF. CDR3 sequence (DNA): TGTGCCAGCAGCGGGCCGTGGGGAAGCACAGATACGCAGTATTTT.